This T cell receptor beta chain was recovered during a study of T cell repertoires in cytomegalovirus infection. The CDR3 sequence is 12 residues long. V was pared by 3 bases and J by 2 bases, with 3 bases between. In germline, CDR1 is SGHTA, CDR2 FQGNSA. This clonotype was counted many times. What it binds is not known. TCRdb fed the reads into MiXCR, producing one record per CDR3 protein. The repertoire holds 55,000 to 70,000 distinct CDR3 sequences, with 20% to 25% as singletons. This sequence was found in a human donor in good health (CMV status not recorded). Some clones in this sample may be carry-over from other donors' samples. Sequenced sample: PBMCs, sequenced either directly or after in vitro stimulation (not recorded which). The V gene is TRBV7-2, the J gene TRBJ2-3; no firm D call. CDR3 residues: CASSLITDTQYF. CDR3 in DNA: TGTGCCAGCAGCTTGATCACAGATACGCAGTATTTT.